This TCR beta chain comes out of a study of blood T cell repertoires in COVID-19. Participants, about 18 to 90 years old, spanned more than 20 US areas. Recovered status applied to Cohort 3 donors who had two consecutive negative PCRs. It also applied to those with clearance or with symptom resolution. Trimming cost V 3 bases and J 9 bases; bases outside gene matches: 8. The length of the CDR3 is 16 residues. Germline V gene lookup returns CDR1 LNHDA and CDR2 SQIVND (reference sequence). In the authors' workflow: Reference gene primers were amplified, and this amplification served to estimate nucleated cell counts. Generated by immunoSEQ multiplex PCR, the TCRdb table keeps only in-frame clones and is missing some. Clone size and V and J calls were adopted from that table, with D and trimming inferred from the DNA. Of about 330,000 clones in the sample, about 90% were seen once.

Sequencing was performed on PBMCs or T cells enriched from blood (not recorded which). This receptor was taken from a man aged 30 to 39 who had recovered from COVID-19. This chain connects TRBV19 to TRBJ1-6, with TRBD1 matching 10 bases. The CDR3 coding sequence is TGTGCCAGTAGTATTCTCGACAGGGGGCCGACTTCACCCCTCCACTTT. Translated, it gives CASSILDRGPTSPLHF.